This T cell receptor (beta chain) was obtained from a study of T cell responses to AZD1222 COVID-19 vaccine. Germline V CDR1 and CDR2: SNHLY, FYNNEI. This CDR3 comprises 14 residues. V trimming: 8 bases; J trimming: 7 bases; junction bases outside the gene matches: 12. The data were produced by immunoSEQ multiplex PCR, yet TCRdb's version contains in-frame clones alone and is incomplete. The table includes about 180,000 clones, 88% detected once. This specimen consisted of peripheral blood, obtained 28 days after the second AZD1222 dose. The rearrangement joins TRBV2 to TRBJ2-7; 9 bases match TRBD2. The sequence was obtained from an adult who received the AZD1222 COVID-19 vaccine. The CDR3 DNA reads TGTGCCAGCGCGCGGGTAGCGGGAGCAGGGGAGCAGTACTTC. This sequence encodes CASARVAGAGEQYF.